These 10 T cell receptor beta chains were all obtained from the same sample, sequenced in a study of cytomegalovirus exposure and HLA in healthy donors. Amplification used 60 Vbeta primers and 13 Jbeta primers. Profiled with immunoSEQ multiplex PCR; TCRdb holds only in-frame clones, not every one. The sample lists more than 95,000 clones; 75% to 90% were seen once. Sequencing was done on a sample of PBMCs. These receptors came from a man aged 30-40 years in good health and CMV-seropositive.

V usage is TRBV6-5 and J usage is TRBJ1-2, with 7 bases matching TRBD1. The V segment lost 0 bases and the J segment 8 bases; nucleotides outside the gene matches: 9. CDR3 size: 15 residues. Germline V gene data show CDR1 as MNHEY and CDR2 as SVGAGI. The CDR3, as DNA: TGTGCCAGCAGTTACTCGAGACAGGGCGTCCGCGGCTACACCTTC. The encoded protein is CASSYSRQGVRGYTF.

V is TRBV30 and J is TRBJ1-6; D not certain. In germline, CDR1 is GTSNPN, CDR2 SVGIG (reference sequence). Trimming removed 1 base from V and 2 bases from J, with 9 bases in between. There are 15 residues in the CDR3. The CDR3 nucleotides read TGTGCCTGGAGTGAGATCCGGGCCTATAATTCACCCCTCCACTTT. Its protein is CAWSEIRAYNSPLHF. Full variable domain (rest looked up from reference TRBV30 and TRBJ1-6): SQTIHQWPATLVQPVGSPLSLECTVEGTSNPNLYWYRQAAGRGLQLLFYSVGIGQISSEVPQNLSASRPQDRQFILSSKKLLLSDSGFYLCAWSEIRAYNSPLHFGNGTRLTVT.

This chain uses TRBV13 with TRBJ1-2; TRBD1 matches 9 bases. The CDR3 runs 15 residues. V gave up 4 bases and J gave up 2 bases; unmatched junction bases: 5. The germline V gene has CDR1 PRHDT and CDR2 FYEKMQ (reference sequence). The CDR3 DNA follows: TGTGCCAGCAGCTCAGGACAGGGGTCCAACTATGGCTACACCTTC. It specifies CASSSGQGSNYGYTF. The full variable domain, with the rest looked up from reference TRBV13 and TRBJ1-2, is AAGVIQSPRHLIKEKRETATLKCYPIPRHDTVYWYQQGPGQDPQFLISFYEKMQSDKGSIPDRFSAQQFSDYHSELNMSSLELGDSALYFCASSSGQGSNYGYTFGSGTRLTVV.

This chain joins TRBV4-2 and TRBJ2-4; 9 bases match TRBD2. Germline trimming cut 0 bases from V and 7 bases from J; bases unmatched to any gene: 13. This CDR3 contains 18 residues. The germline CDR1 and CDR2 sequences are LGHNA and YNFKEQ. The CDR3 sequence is CASSQDLGGHGTSNIQYF. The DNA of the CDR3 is TGTGCCAGCAGCCAAGATCTGGGGGGCCACGGGACTAGCAACATTCAGTACTTC.

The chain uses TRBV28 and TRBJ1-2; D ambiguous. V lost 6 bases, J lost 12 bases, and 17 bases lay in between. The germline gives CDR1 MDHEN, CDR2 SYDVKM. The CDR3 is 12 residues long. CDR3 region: CASSPDLRGNTF. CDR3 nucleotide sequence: TGTGCCAGCAGCCCCGACCTACGGGGAAACACCTTC.

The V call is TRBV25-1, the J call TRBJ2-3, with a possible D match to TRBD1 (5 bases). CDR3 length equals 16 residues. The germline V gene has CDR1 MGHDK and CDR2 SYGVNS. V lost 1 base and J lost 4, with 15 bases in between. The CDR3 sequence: CASSESVGQGSDTQYF. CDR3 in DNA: TGTGCCAGCAGTGAATCGGTCGGGCAGGGCTCAGATACGCAGTATTTT. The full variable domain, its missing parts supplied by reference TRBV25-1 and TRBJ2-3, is EADIYQTPRYLVIGTGKKITLECSQTMGHDKMYWYQQDPGMELHLIHYSYGVNSTEKGDLSSESTVSRIRTEHFPLTLESARPSHTSQYLCASSESVGQGSDTQYFGPGTRLTVL.

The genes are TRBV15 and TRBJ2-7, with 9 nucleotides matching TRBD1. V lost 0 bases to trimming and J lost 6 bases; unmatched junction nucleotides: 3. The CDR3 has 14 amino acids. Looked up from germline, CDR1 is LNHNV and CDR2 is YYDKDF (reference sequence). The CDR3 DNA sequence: TGTGCCACCAGCAGAGAGGGACAGGGAGCCGAGCAGTACTTC. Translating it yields CATSREGQGAEQYF.

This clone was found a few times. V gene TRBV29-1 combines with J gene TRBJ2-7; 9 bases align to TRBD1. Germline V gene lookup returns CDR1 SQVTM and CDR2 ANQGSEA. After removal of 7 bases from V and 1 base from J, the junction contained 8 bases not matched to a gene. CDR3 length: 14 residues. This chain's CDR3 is CSALGGTGSYEQYF. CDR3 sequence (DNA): TGCAGCGCTCTAGGTGGGACAGGGTCCTACGAGCAGTACTTC.

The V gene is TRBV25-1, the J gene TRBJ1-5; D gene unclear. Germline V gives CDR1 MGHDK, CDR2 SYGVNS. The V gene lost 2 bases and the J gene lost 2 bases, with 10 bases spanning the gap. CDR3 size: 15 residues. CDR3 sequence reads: CASSEDGPGNQPQHF. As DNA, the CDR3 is TGTGCCAGCAGTGAAGATGGTCCGGGCAATCAGCCCCAGCATTTT.

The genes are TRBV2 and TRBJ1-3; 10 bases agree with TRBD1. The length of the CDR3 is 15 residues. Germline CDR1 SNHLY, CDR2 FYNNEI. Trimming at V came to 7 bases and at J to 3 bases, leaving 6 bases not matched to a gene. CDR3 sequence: CASNPTGGGGNTIYF. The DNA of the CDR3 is TGTGCCAGCAACCCGACAGGGGGCGGTGGAAACACCATATATTTT.